The 28 T cell receptor delta chains given below trace back to one sample, sequenced in a study of gamma-delta chains in newborns, infants, children. TCRdb re-called the reads through CATT. The sample lists more than 1,500 delta-chain clones; around 45% were seen once. Sequencing was carried out using blood. Source of these receptors: a child who had a fever.

Details on this clone: Other nucleotide sequences in the sample specify the same CDR3. V usage is TRDV2 and J usage is TRDJ1, with 9 bases lining up with TRDD3. The CDR3 totals 15 residues. Trimming cost V 4 bases and J 3 bases; bases outside gene matches: 8. Germline V gene data show CDR1 as GEAIGNYY and CDR2 as EKD. Written as DNA, the CDR3 is TGTGCCTGTGATACCGTACTGGGGGAGCCCGATAAACTCATCTTT. Encoded protein: CACDTVLGEPDKLIF.

About this clone: Other DNA sequences of this sample code for an identical CDR3. The gene calls are TRDV2 and TRDJ1; TRDD3 matches at 10 bases. Germline assignment: CDR1 GEAIGNYY and CDR2 EKD. Trimming took 3 bases from V and 2 from J; bases not matched to a gene: 5. CDR3 length: 15 amino acids. Here the CDR3 reads CACDALLGDTDKLIF. The CDR3 nucleotides read TGTGCCTGTGACGCTTTACTGGGGGATACCGATAAACTCATCTTT.

On this clone: A much bigger clone sits one base away, suggesting this may be a read error. Additional DNA sequences in this sample encode the identical CDR3. CDR3 DNA sequence: TGTGCCTGTGACCCCGTTCTGGGGGATACGCCGCTCTACACCGATAAACTCATCTTT. This translates into CACDPVLGDTPLYTDKLIF. The V call is TRDV2, the J call TRDJ1; 12 bases align to TRDD3. With V trimmed by 3 bases and J by 0 bases, 13 bases remained unmatched. Germline V lookup: CDR1 GEAIGNYY, CDR2 EKD. The CDR3 is 19 residues long.

A word on this clone: This could be a read error, since a much larger clone is one nucleotide away. The genes are TRDV2 and TRDJ1, with 9 bases identical to TRDD3. In germline, CDR1 is GEAIGNYY, CDR2 EKD. The CDR3 consists of 23 residues. The CDR3: CARDTVRGGDTPTKQSDTDKLIF. The CDR3 DNA sequence: TGTGCCCGTGACACCGTACGGGGGGGGGATACCCCAACGAAACAATCCGACACCGATAAACTCATCTTT.

A remark on this clone: A much larger clone lies a single base off, so this may be a read error. This sequence joins TRDV2 and TRDJ1, with 9 positions matching TRDD3. The CDR3 is 17 residues long. Looked up from germline, CDR1 is GEAIGNYY and CDR2 is EKD. The ends lost 0 bases at V and 1 base at J; junction bases unmatched: 8. CDR3 sequence reads: CACDTLTGGHSTDKLIF. CDR3 DNA sequence: TGTGCCTGTGACACCCTAACTGGGGGACACTCCACCGATAAACTCATCTTT.

The chain has TRDV2 and TRDJ1; a weak D match, TRDD3 (6 bases). Germline values: CDR1 GEAIGNYY, CDR2 EKD. This CDR3 region has 16 residues. Trimming shortened V by 2 bases and J by 0 bases, and 15 bases separated the two germline ends. DNA of the CDR3: TGTGCCTGTGACAACCTACGAAGGGGATACACCGATAAACTCATCTTT. This codes for CACDNLRRGYTDKLIF.

This clone was counted between two and nine times. This chain joins TRDV2 and TRDJ1; 7 bases fit TRDD3. The CDR3 contains 17 residues. Germline trimming cut 3 bases from V and 0 bases from J; bases unmatched to any gene: 12. From germline, CDR1 is GEAIGNYY and CDR2 EKD. The CDR3 nucleotides read TGTGCCTGTGACTCCCCGTTCCTGGGGGCCGACACCGATAAACTCATCTTT. It is translated as CACDSPFLGADTDKLIF.

Notes on this clone: The identical CDR3 is also encoded by other nucleotide sequences in the sample. The gene calls are TRDV2 and TRDJ3; 8 bases are a match to TRDD3. Germline V lookup: CDR1 GEAIGNYY, CDR2 EKD. Trimming at V came to 0 bases and at J to 2 bases, leaving 2 bases not matched to a gene. CDR3 length equals 17 residues. The CDR3: CACDTGWGTWDTRQMFF. The CDR3 DNA sequence: TGTGCCTGTGACACCGGCTGGGGGACCTGGGACACCCGACAGATGTTTTTC.

J is TRDJ3 and V is TRDV2, with 9 bases aligning to TRDD3. The length of the CDR3 is 18 residues. Germline CDR1 and CDR2: GEAIGNYY and EKD. V trimming: 3 bases; J trimming: 0 bases; junction bases outside the gene matches: 5. The CDR3 nucleotides are TGTGCCTGTGACGTACTGGGGGAAAGCTCCTGGGACACCCGACAGATGTTTTTC. This translates into CACDVLGESSWDTRQMFF.

CDR3 DNA sequence: TGTGCCTGTGACGCCGTGGATTCGCTCGGGGGATACAGCTGGGACACCCGACAGATGTTTTTC. This codes for CACDAVDSLGGYSWDTRQMFF. The chain carries TRDV2 and TRDJ3; 9 nucleotides match TRDD3. J gave up 3 bases and V 3 bases, and 17 bases lay outside the gene matches. Germline CDR1 reads GEAIGNYY; CDR2 reads EKD. The CDR3 runs to 21 residues.

The sample holds a few counts of this clone. The rearrangement uses TRDV2 and TRDJ3; 9 bases are a match to TRDD3. V shed 3 bases and J 0 bases; nucleotides not matched to a gene: 17. CDR1 is GEAIGNYY and CDR2 is EKD in the germline V gene. The CDR3 loop spans 22 amino acids. The CDR3 nucleotides read TGTGCCTGTGACTCCTTACTACAGAGGGGATACGCGTCCTCCTGGGACACCCGACAGATGTTTTTC. Protein product: CACDSLLQRGYASSWDTRQMFF.

The chain couples TRDV2 to TRDJ1; TRDD3 aligns across 10 bases. The V and J ends lost 0 bases and 0 bases, in that order; junction bases with no gene match: 9. The CDR3 contains 18 residues. The germline V gene has CDR1 GEAIGNYY and CDR2 EKD. In nucleotides, the CDR3 is TGTGCCTGTGACACCCTACATAGTACTGGGGGATACACCGATAAACTCATCTTT. This translates into CACDTLHSTGGYTDKLIF.

This clone was seen a few times. Since a much larger clone is just one base distant, this may be a read error. The identical CDR3 is also encoded by other nucleotide sequences in the sample. This chain links TRDV2 with TRDJ1, with TRDD3 identical over 11 bases. The CDR3 spans 17 residues. Germline loops: CDR1 GEAIGNYY, CDR2 EKD. CDR3 protein: CACDAITGGYRSDKPIF. CDR3 sequence (DNA): TGTGCCTGTGACGCCATTACTGGGGGATATAGGTCCGATAAACCCATCTTT.

V is TRDV2 and J is TRDJ3; 8 bases match TRDD3. V lost 0 bases to trimming and J lost 0 bases; unmatched junction nucleotides: 12. The CDR3 sequence is 21 residues long. CDR1 is GEAIGNYY and CDR2 is EKD in the germline V gene. CDR3 nucleotides: TGTGCCTGTGACACCGCCTGGGGGACGTCCCCATCCTCCTGGGACACCCGACAGATGTTTTTC. It translates to CACDTAWGTSPSSWDTRQMFF.

This clone came up a few times. The V and J genes are TRDV2 and TRDJ3, with TRDD3 matching 9 bases. Germline V gives CDR1 GEAIGNYY, CDR2 EKD. V lost 0 bases to trimming and J lost 2 bases; unmatched junction nucleotides: 16. This CDR3 contains 22 residues. For the CDR3, the DNA is TGTGCCTGTGACACCGGTCCAAATGTACTGGGGGACCGTACCTGGGACACCCGACAGATGTTTTTC. This sequence encodes CACDTGPNVLGDRTWDTRQMFF.

As to this clone: A much larger clone is a single base away; this may be a read error. Other nucleotide sequences in the sample specify the same CDR3. The chain is built from TRDV2 and TRDJ1, with D uncertain. The germline V gene encodes CDR1 GEAIGNYY and CDR2 EKD. Trimming shortened V by 0 bases and J by 5 bases, and 18 bases separated the two germline ends. This CDR3 comprises 16 residues. Written as DNA, the CDR3 is TGTGCCTGTGACACCATAATACCACGGGCGGGGGATAAACTCATCTTT. The encoded protein is CACDTIIPRAGDKLIF.

This clone was recorded once. A much larger clone differs from this one at a single base, so this may be a read error. This sample includes further DNA sequences coding for the same CDR3. V is TRDV2 and J is TRDJ1, with TRDD3 matching over 8 bases. Germline V CDR1 and CDR2: GEAIGNYY, EKD. The CDR3 is 16 residues long. CDR3 loop: CACDALLGANTDKLIF. CDR3 coding DNA: TGTGCCTGTGACGCCCTACTGGGGGCTAACACCGATAAACTCATTTTT.

The genes are TRDV2 and TRDJ1; 9 nucleotides agree with TRDD3. Germline values: CDR1 GEAIGNYY, CDR2 EKD. V was pared by 0 bases and J by 0 bases, with 10 bases of the junction left unmatched. This CDR3 is built from 18 residues. The CDR3 here is CACDTLILGEKYTDKLIF. The CDR3 bases are TGTGCCTGTGACACCCTCATACTGGGGGAGAAGTACACCGATAAACTCATCTTT.

The chain couples TRDV2 to TRDJ1, with 7 bases aligning to TRDD3. V lost 1 base, J lost 0 bases, and 10 bases stayed unmatched. The CDR3 contains 17 residues. From germline, CDR1 is GEAIGNYY and CDR2 EKD. CDR3 nucleotides: TGTGCCTGTGACACTCTGGGGGGTACGAAGGACACCGATAAACTCATCTTT. Amino acid sequence: CACDTLGGTKDTDKLIF.

This clone came up a few times. The chain links TRDV2 to TRDJ1; perhaps TRDD3 as D (5 bases). This CDR3 comprises 18 residues. V was pared by 0 bases and J by 0 bases, with 19 bases between. CDR1 is GEAIGNYY, CDR2 EKD, per germline. CDR3 bases: TGTGCCTGTGACACCTGGGAGGGGACCACCCAGTACACCGATAAACTCATCTTT. Residues: CACDTWEGTTQYTDKLIF.

The V call is TRDV2, the J call TRDJ1, with 13 bases identical to TRDD3. Germline CDR1 GEAIGNYY, CDR2 EKD. This CDR3 comprises 19 residues. J gave up 1 base and V 0 bases, and 10 bases lay outside the gene matches. The CDR3 sequence: CACDTLLGDTRSRTDKLIF. The CDR3 DNA is TGTGCCTGTGACACCCTACTGGGGGATACGCGATCCCGCACCGATAAACTCATCTTT.

Only a few counts were recorded for this clone. The rearrangement joins TRDV1 to TRDJ1; the D gene is possibly TRDD3 (6 bases). The CDR3 spans 19 residues. V lost 3 bases and J 0 bases, leaving 23 bases between the germline ends. Germline assignment: CDR1 TSWWSYY and CDR2 QGS. CDR3: CALGDVPRGGGWYTDKLIF. CDR3 DNA: TGTGCTCTTGGGGATGTTCCCCGAGGTGGGGGGTGGTACACCGATAAACTCATCTTT.

The CDR3 spells CACDTLGGLYTDKLIF. Here the CDR3 DNA reads TGTGCCTGTGACACTCTGGGGGGCCTGTACACCGATAAACTCATCTTT. The rearrangement joins TRDV2 to TRDJ1; 7 nucleotides agree with TRDD3. Trimming cost V 1 base and J 0 bases; bases outside gene matches: 7. CDR1 GEAIGNYY and CDR2 EKD come from the germline V gene. The CDR3 has 16 residues.

This clone has a handful of counts. The chain has TRDV2 and TRDJ1; the D is unclear. The V end lost 1 base, the J end lost 2 bases, and 22 bases lay between the germline ends. The CDR3 has 18 residues. The V gene's germline CDR1 is GEAIGNYY and CDR2 EKD. The CDR3 loop is CACDTADTRDPGTDKLIF. The CDR3, as DNA: TGTGCCTGTGACACAGCCGACACCCGGGACCCGGGGACCGATAAACTCATCTTT.

This clone appeared a single time. The genes are TRDV2 and TRDJ1; TRDD3 matches at 12 bases. V gave up 0 bases and J gave up 2 bases; unmatched junction bases: 12. The germline V gene encodes CDR1 GEAIGNYY and CDR2 EKD. The CDR3 length is 19 residues. The CDR3 nucleotides are TGTGCCTGTGACACCGTGACCGGGGCTGGGGGATACGGGACCGATAAACTCATCTTT. It translates to CACDTVTGAGGYGTDKLIF.

A note on this clone: Other DNA sequences in this sample translate to the same CDR3. V and J are TRDV2 and TRDJ2; TRDD3 aligns across 10 bases. The junction had 7 bases not matched to a gene; V was cut back by 7 bases and J by 3 bases. This CDR3 contains 15 residues. Germline-derived CDR1 and CDR2 are GEAIGNYY and EKD. The CDR3 nucleotides read TGTGCCTGCAGGGGGATACGGATTATGACAGCACAACTCTTCTTT. Its translation is CACRGIRIMTAQLFF.

This clone was picked up a small number of times. At one boundary the junction diverges from the germline segment, which might be a read error. The rearrangement uses TRDV2 and TRDJ1, with 8 bases that match TRDD3. Germline V gene lookup returns CDR1 GEAIGNYY and CDR2 EKD. CDR3 size: 14 residues. The CDR3 region has the DNA TGTGCCTGTGACGAAACTGGGGGCCGCGATAGACTCATCTTT. It yields the protein CACDETGGRDRLIF.

This clone has just one count. The chain links TRDV2 to TRDJ3, with TRDD3 identical over 8 bases. CDR1 and CDR2 (germline): GEAIGNYY, EKD. The CDR3 totals 19 residues. V lost 1 base to trimming and J lost 0 bases; unmatched junction nucleotides: 7. The CDR3 here is CACDTAGYASSWDTRQMFF. The CDR3 nucleotides are TGTGCCTGTGACACAGCGGGATACGCAAGCTCCTGGGACACCCGACAGATGTTTTTC.